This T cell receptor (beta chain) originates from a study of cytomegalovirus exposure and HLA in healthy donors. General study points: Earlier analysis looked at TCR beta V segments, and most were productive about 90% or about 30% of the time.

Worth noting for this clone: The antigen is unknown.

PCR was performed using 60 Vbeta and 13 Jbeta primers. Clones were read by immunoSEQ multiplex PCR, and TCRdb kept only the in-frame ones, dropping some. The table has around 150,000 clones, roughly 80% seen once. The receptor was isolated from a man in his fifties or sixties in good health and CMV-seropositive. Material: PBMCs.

The CDR3 DNA reads as TGTGCCAGCAGTTTCTCGGGACTACTTAGCACAGATACGCAGTATTTT. Translated: CASSFSGLLSTDTQYF. The V and J genes are TRBV27 and TRBJ2-3; 7 bases line up with TRBD2. The CDR3 is 16 residues long. The germline V gene encodes CDR1 MNHEY and CDR2 SMNVEV (reference sequence). V was clipped by 3 bases and J by 0 bases; unmatched bases: 6.